The next 10 T cell receptor beta chains were all read from a single sample in a study of regulatory T cells in long-lasting Graves disease. The time point: persistent/refractory GD, antithyroid drugs over 5 years with positive TRAb. There was RNA extracted from PBMCs, and the TCR library was made from it. Arm-PCR with iRepertoire HTBI primers amplified the CDR3 regions for these TCR beta libraries. TCRdb fed the multiplex PCR reads into MiXCR, producing one record per CDR3 protein. The sample holds a few hundred thousand distinct CDR3 sequences, about 25% seen once. The source was peripheral blood mononuclear cells (PBMCs), collected when the disease was refractory, from a patient treated with antithyroid drugs. Receptors were obtained from a female donor with Graves disease.

This clonotype was recorded many times. This rearrangement joins TRBV28 to TRBJ1-5; unclear D gene. V was shortened by 6 bases and J by 2 bases, with 20 bases between the two germline ends. Germline assignment: CDR1 MDHEN and CDR2 SYDVKM. The CDR3 extends over 17 amino acids. CDR3 in DNA: TGTGCCAGCAGATCCATGTGGCCCGACATTGGCAATCAGCCCCAGCATTTT. Amino acids: CASRSMWPDIGNQPQHF.

The V gene is TRBV12-3 or TRBV12-4, the J gene TRBJ2-2, with D possibly TRBD2 on 6 matching bases. Deletions cut 7 bases from V and 0 bases from J, with 9 bases between. The CDR3 has 14 residues. CDR3 nucleotides: TGTGCCAGCACGAGGACTACGAACACCGGGGAGCTGTTTTTT. As protein: CASTRTTNTGELFF.

This clonotype occurred a few times. The chain employs TRBV11-1 and TRBJ2-5, with 8 bases lining up with TRBD2. With 5 bases clipped from V and 2 bases from J, the junction kept 4 bases outside the gene matches. CDR3 length: 14 amino acids. Germline CDR1 is SGHAT and CDR2 is FQDESV (reference sequence). The chain's CDR3 is CASSRGGGQETQYF. CDR3 coding DNA: TGTGCCAGCAGCCGGGGGGGGGGGCAAGAGACCCAGTACTTC.

This clonotype was observed at least ten times. The chain employs TRBV6-1 and TRBJ2-7, with D possibly being TRBD1 (6 bases). V was clipped by 4 bases and J by 2 bases, with 12 bases between them. CDR1 and CDR2 from the germline V gene are MNHNS and SASEGT. This CDR3 region has 14 residues. CDR3 protein: CASSVRDTPYEQYF. The DNA for the CDR3 is TGTGCCAGCAGTGTCCGGGACACCCCCTACGAGCAGTACTTC.

For this clonotype: A read error may be the cause here, since a much bigger clone is one base away. V usage is TRBV6-9 and J usage is TRBJ2-7; no reliable D call. Germline V lookup: CDR1 MNHGY, CDR2 SVAAGI. The CDR3 runs to 13 residues. Trimming took off 3 bases at V and 6 bases at J, with 12 bases between the two ends. The CDR3 sequence is CASSYTNRREQYF. The CDR3 region has the DNA TGTGCCAGCAGTTACACGAATCGGCGCGAGCAGTACTTC.

V usage is TRBV4-1 and J usage is TRBJ2-3; D is undetermined. Trimming pared 0 bases from V and 3 bases from J, leaving 10 bases between. The CDR3 is 15 residues long. The germline V gene has CDR1 MGHRA and CDR2 YSYEKL. The CDR3 here is CASSQEPGPTDTQYF. CDR3 nucleotide sequence: TGCGCCAGCAGCCAAGAACCTGGGCCAACAGATACGCAGTATTTT.

The V gene is TRBV5-1, the J gene TRBJ1-2, with 7 bases fitting TRBD1. This CDR3 spans 17 amino acids. V was clipped by 0 bases and J by 6 bases; unmatched bases: 14. CDR1 is SGHRS, CDR2 YFSETQ, per germline. Written as DNA, the CDR3 is TGCGCCAGCAGCTTGGCCTTAGGTCTTAGGGGGCTGGATGGCTACACCTTC. This codes for CASSLALGLRGLDGYTF.

This clonotype was seen ten or more times. This chain uses TRBV2 with TRBJ1-2; D is unresolved. The V and J ends lost 8 bases and 6 bases respectively, with 16 bases between them. The CDR3 runs 13 residues. In germline, CDR1 is SNHLY, CDR2 FYNNEI. The CDR3 DNA sequence: TGTGCCAGCCGCGCGTATTTTACGGATGGCTACACCTTC. This encodes CASRAYFTDGYTF.

This clonotype was found many times. J is TRBJ1-1 and V is TRBV20-1, with a weak D call TRBD1 (5 bases). Per germline, CDR1 DFQATT and CDR2 SNEGSKA (reference sequence). The CDR3 has 13 residues. Deletions cut 6 bases from V and 2 bases from J, with 13 bases between. CDR3 residues: CSARPDRNTEAFF. DNA for the CDR3: TGCAGTGCCAGACCCGACAGAAACACTGAAGCTTTCTTT.

This sequence joins TRBV20-1 and TRBJ1-1; D perhaps matches TRBD1 (5 bases). The germline V gene encodes CDR1 DFQATT and CDR2 SNEGSKA (reference sequence). V was pared by 1 base and J by 3 bases, with 9 bases between. The CDR3 extends over 13 amino acids. CDR3 sequence (DNA): TGCAGTGCTAGAGGGGGGGGTTACACTGAAGCTTTCTTT. Translated: CSARGGGYTEAFF.